The 28 T cell receptor beta chains below were found in one sample sequenced in a study of blood T cell repertoires in COVID-19. The data were produced by immunoSEQ multiplex PCR, yet TCRdb's version contains in-frame clones alone and is incomplete. The sample contains 200,000 to 300,000 clones, under 85% of which appear only once. The sequenced sample was peripheral blood. All receptors come from a human donor in a cohort sampled during active COVID-19.

This chain uses TRBV6-5 with TRBJ2-3, with 7 bases fitting TRBD2. This CDR3 contains 15 residues. Germline V CDR1 and CDR2: MNHEY, SVGAGI. V shed 8 bases, J shed 2 bases, and the junction held 10 bases outside the gene matches. The DNA of the CDR3 is TGTGCCAGCGGGAGGGCCTCGTATTTCACAGATACGCAGTATTTT. This translates into CASGRASYFTDTQYF.

This chain uses TRBV28 with TRBJ2-1, with 9 positions matching TRBD2. Losses at the gene ends were 1 base for V and 10 bases for J; bases not matched to a gene: 5. The CDR3 is 14 residues long. Germline values: CDR1 MDHEN, CDR2 SYDVKM. CDR3 bases: TGTGCCAGCAGTTTATTGCGGGAGGGACCCGAGCAGTTCTTC. It translates to CASSLLREGPEQFF.

The V gene is TRBV7-2, the J gene TRBJ2-1, with D possibly TRBD1 on 6 matching bases. There are 15 residues in the CDR3. Between the trimmed V and J ends, which lost 5 bases and 9 bases, there was a span of 20 bases. Germline loops: CDR1 SGHTA, CDR2 FQGNSA. CDR3 amino acids: CASSQRTDGIGEQFF. The CDR3 DNA follows: TGTGCCAGCAGCCAGAGGACAGATGGTATCGGTGAGCAGTTCTTC.

The chain combines TRBV9 with TRBJ1-2, with 8 bases lining up with TRBD1. Germline lookup yields CDR1 SGDLS and CDR2 YYNGEE. The CDR3 runs to 16 residues. The ends lost 3 bases at V and 1 base at J; junction bases unmatched: 8. Written as DNA, the CDR3 is TGTGCCAGCAGCGGAGGGGGGACAGGTGGTAACTATGGCTACACCTTC. Its translation: CASSGGGTGGNYGYTF.

In its sample, this clone was seen once. The V gene is TRBV18, the J gene TRBJ2-7; 11 nucleotides agree with TRBD2. Germline V lookup: CDR1 KGHSH, CDR2 LQKENI. Trimming removed 6 bases from V and 0 bases from J; junction bases left unmatched: 4. There are 15 residues in the CDR3. In nucleotides, the CDR3 is TGTGCCAGCTCGCTAACTAGCGGGAGCTCCTACGAGCAGTACTTC. It specifies CASSLTSGSSYEQYF.

The gene calls are TRBV11-2 and TRBJ2-1; TRBD2 matches 8 bases. V trimming: 3 bases; J trimming: 3 bases; junction bases outside the gene matches: 4. The CDR3 covers 15 residues. Germline CDR1 is SGHAT and CDR2 is FQNNGV. The chain's CDR3 is CASSLGTSGYNEQFF. The CDR3 coding sequence is TGTGCCAGCAGCTTGGGTACTAGCGGCTACAATGAGCAGTTCTTC. The whole variable domain, filled in from reference TRBV11-2 and TRBJ2-1, reads EAGVAQSPRYKIIEKRQSVAFWCNPISGHATLYWYQQILGQGPKLLIQFQNNGVVDDSQLPKDRFSAERLKGVDSTLKIQPAKLEDSAVYLCASSLGTSGYNEQFFGPGTRLTVL.

The chain links TRBV25-1 to TRBJ2-1, with TRBD1 identical over 11 bases. Germline CDR1 is MGHDK and CDR2 is SYGVNS. This CDR3 has 14 amino acids. With V trimmed by 9 bases and J by 5 bases, 6 bases remained unmatched. CDR3 nucleotides: TGTGCCAGTTATCCGGGACAGGGGGACAATGAGCAGTTCTTC. Translated, it gives CASYPGQGDNEQFF.

This sequence joins TRBV3-1 (or the pseudogene TRBV3-2) and TRBJ2-7; D gene uncertain. CDR1 and CDR2 (germline): LGHDT, YNNKEL (reference sequence). V lost 0 bases, J lost 7 bases, and 13 bases lay in between. The CDR3 is 14 amino acids. The CDR3 bases are TGTGCCAGCAGCCAAGATCATACTCCTCGGGAGCAGTACTTC. This translates into CASSQDHTPREQYF.

The V gene is TRBV6-2 or TRBV6-3, the J gene TRBJ2-7; TRBD1 matches at 8 bases. Trimming cost V 2 bases and J 1 base; bases outside gene matches: 4. Germline values: CDR1 MNHEY, CDR2 SVGEGT. The CDR3 loop spans 15 amino acids. The CDR3, as DNA: TGTGCCAGCAGTTACCCGACAGGGGCTTCCTACGAGCAGTACTTC. Its translation: CASSYPTGASYEQYF.

The chain combines TRBV7-2 with TRBJ2-5, with D possibly TRBD2 on 5 matching bases. There are 15 residues in the CDR3. The germline gives CDR1 SGHTA, CDR2 FQGNSA. Trimming cost V 3 bases and J 5 bases, with 16 bases left between them. CDR3 residues: CASSFQVGIKETQYF. The CDR3 bases are TGTGCCAGCAGCTTTCAAGTCGGGATCAAGGAGACCCAGTACTTC.

This rearrangement joins TRBV4-1 to TRBJ2-7, with D possibly matching TRBD1 (5 bases). With 3 bases removed from V and 2 bases from J, the gap between germline ends came to 20 bases. Germline lookup yields CDR1 MGHRA and CDR2 YSYEKL. There are 17 residues in the CDR3. CDR3 sequence: CASSHQSQQETPYEQYF. Written as DNA, the CDR3 is TGCGCCAGCAGCCATCAGTCGCAACAGGAAACCCCCTACGAGCAGTACTTC.

The J gene is TRBJ1-2, the V gene TRBV5-6; TRBD1 agrees at 10 bases. The germline V gene encodes CDR1 SGHDT and CDR2 YYEEEE. V gave up 6 bases and J gave up 3 bases; unmatched junction bases: 8. The CDR3 runs to 15 residues. The CDR3 protein is CASTWTGGAYYGYTF. The CDR3 coding sequence is TGTGCCAGCACCTGGACAGGGGGGGCTTACTATGGCTACACCTTC.

The chain employs TRBV28 and TRBJ1-2; D perhaps matches TRBD1 (5 bases). The CDR3 is made up of 13 amino acids. V was clipped by 3 bases and J by 2 bases, with 7 bases between them. Germline V gives CDR1 MDHEN, CDR2 SYDVKM. The DNA of the CDR3 is TGTGCCAGCAGTTTTGACAGAAACTATGGCTACACCTTC. The encoded protein is CASSFDRNYGYTF.

The chain combines TRBV2 with TRBJ1-2; 8 bases are a match to TRBD1. The junction had 5 bases not matched to a gene; V was cut back by 1 base and J by 4 bases. This CDR3 is 15 amino acids long. The germline V gene encodes CDR1 SNHLY and CDR2 FYNNEI. CDR3 sequence: CASSEGAGGGYGYTF. CDR3 nucleotide sequence: TGTGCCAGCAGTGAAGGTGCAGGGGGCGGCTATGGCTACACCTTC.

The chain recombines TRBV11-2 with TRBJ2-1, with D tentatively TRBD1 (6 bases). This CDR3 contains 16 residues. CDR1 and CDR2 (germline): SGHAT, FQNNGV. Trimming cost V 5 bases and J 4 bases, with 18 bases left between them. CDR3 sequence (DNA): TGTGCCAGCAGCACGATTACAGGGACAATTTACAATGAGCAGTTCTTC. Its translation is CASSTITGTIYNEQFF.

This clone is a singleton in its sample. The chain carries TRBV11-3 and TRBJ2-7; TRBD2 matches at 7 bases. Unmatched junction bases numbered 15, after V lost 8 bases and J lost 5 bases. Germline CDR1 reads SGHNT; CDR2 reads YENEEA. The CDR3 loop spans 15 amino acids. The CDR3 sequence is CASHQEGEGTDEQYF. The CDR3 nucleotides are TGTGCCAGCCACCAAGAAGGGGAGGGAACTGACGAGCAGTACTTC.

The chain joins TRBV5-1 to TRBJ2-3; 10 bases are shared with TRBD2. The CDR3 is 15 residues long. The trim removed 3 bases at V and 4 bases at J, leaving 5 bases unmatched. Germline CDR1 is SGHRS and CDR2 is YFSETQ. CDR3 sequence: CASSSWTSGADTQYF. The CDR3 DNA follows: TGCGCCAGCAGCTCCTGGACTAGCGGAGCAGATACGCAGTATTTT. The variable domain in full, with the rest retrieved from reference TRBV5-1 and TRBJ2-3, is KAGVTQTPRYLIKTRGQQVTLSCSPISGHRSVSWYQQTPGQGLQFLFEYFSETQRNKGNFPGRFSGRQFSNSRSEMNVSTLELGDSALYLCASSSWTSGADTQYFGPGTRLTVL.

The chain is built from TRBV28 and TRBJ2-7; a possible D gene is TRBD1 (7 bases). Germline CDR1 is MDHEN and CDR2 is SYDVKM. V lost 2 bases and J lost 4, with 15 bases in between. CDR3 length equals 15 residues. This CDR3 is CASSLPRGEVYEQYF. CDR3 sequence (DNA): TGTGCCAGCAGTTTACCCAGGGGGGAAGTATACGAGCAGTACTTC.

This clone was detected once. The rearrangement uses TRBV10-3 and TRBJ1-6, with D maybe TRBD1 (5 bases). Germline-derived CDR1 and CDR2 are ENHRY and SYGVKD. The CDR3 consists of 13 residues. V was pared by 7 bases and J by 7 bases, with 11 bases between. CDR3 in DNA: TGTGCCATCAATCAGGGTGGAAATTCACCCCTCCACTTT. Translated: CAINQGGNSPLHF.

The rearrangement uses TRBV19 and TRBJ1-4; D perhaps matches TRBD1 (5 bases). Germline CDR1 and CDR2: LNHDA and SQIVND (reference sequence). This CDR3 is 14 amino acids long. Trimming pared 4 bases from V and 4 bases from J, leaving 10 bases between. The CDR3 here is CASSNRQSNEKLFF. Written as DNA, the CDR3 is TGTGCCAGTAGTAACAGGCAGAGTAATGAAAAACTGTTTTTT.

The chain employs TRBV28 and TRBJ1-4; possibly TRBD1 for D (5 bases). The CDR3 sequence is 15 residues long. Per the germline V gene, CDR1 is MDHEN and CDR2 is SYDVKM. Between the trimmed V and J ends, which lost 5 bases and 7 bases, there was a span of 17 bases. CDR3 DNA sequence: TGTGCCAGCAGTATCCCGGGAGGGGCTGGTGAAAAACTGTTTTTT. It codes for CASSIPGGAGEKLFF. Looking up the rest from reference TRBV28 and TRBJ1-4 gives the full variable domain: DVKVTQSSRYLVKRTGEKVFLECVQDMDHENMFWYRQDPGLGLRLIYFSYDVKMKEKGDIPEGYSVSREKKERFSLILESASTNQTSMYLCASSIPGGAGEKLFFGSGTQLSVL.

This clone was recorded a few times. V and J are TRBV21-1 and TRBJ1-1; whether TRBD1, the table's D call, matches the DNA was not checked. TRBV21-1 is shown as a pseudogene. This CDR3 is 14 amino acids long. Here the CDR3 reads CARLQGFGWTEAFF. CDR3 coding DNA: TGTGCCAGACTACAGGGATTCGGGTGGACTGAAGCTTTCTTT.

The J gene is TRBJ2-5, the V gene TRBV7-9; 9 bases are shared with TRBD1. The CDR3 is 14 residues long. CDR1 and CDR2 from the germline V gene are SEHNR and FQNEAQ (reference sequence). The junction had 7 bases not matched to a gene; V was cut back by 6 bases and J by 5 bases. CDR3 loop: CASSPTGGGETQYF. The DNA of the CDR3 is TGTGCCAGCAGTCCTACAGGGGGCGGGGAGACCCAGTACTTC.

The chain uses TRBV5-1 and TRBJ2-2, with 12 bases identical to TRBD1. CDR3 length equals 19 residues. The J segment lost 0 bases and the V segment lost 0 bases, leaving 6 bases of the junction unmatched. Looked up from germline, CDR1 is SGHRS and CDR2 is YFSETQ. The CDR3 DNA sequence: TGCGCCAGCAGCTTGGCGGGACAGGGGGCCCGATCGAACACCGGGGAGCTGTTTTTT. Protein product: CASSLAGQGARSNTGELFF.

This clone was detected only once. This chain joins TRBV7-2 and TRBJ2-3, with 10 positions matching TRBD2. The germline CDR1 and CDR2 sequences are SGHTA and FQGNSA. V shed 6 bases and J 4 bases; nucleotides not matched to a gene: 7. This CDR3 has 15 residues. For the CDR3, the DNA is TGTGCCAGCAGTGTAGCGGGGGGACTATCAGATACGCAGTATTTT. As protein: CASSVAGGLSDTQYF.

As concerns this clone: The sample contains more than one DNA sequence encoding this CDR3. The chain links TRBV5-1 to TRBJ2-3; D is possibly TRBD1 (6 bases). Trimming took off 0 bases at V and 3 bases at J, with 11 bases between the two ends. There are 15 residues in the CDR3. From germline, CDR1 is SGHRS and CDR2 YFSETQ. This chain's CDR3 is CASSLDGRGTDTQYF. The CDR3 bases are TGCGCCAGCAGCTTGGACGGCAGGGGAACAGATACGCAGTATTTT.

This clone came up once. This chain links TRBV5-4 with TRBJ1-3; TRBD1 matches 9 bases. Germline-derived CDR1 and CDR2 are SGHNT and YYREEE (reference sequence). The CDR3 covers 17 residues. Trimming at V came to 2 bases and at J to 0 bases, leaving 6 bases not matched to a gene. CDR3 nucleotides: TGTGCCAGCAGCTTAATGACAGGGGGATACTCTGGAAACACCATATATTTT. It yields the protein CASSLMTGGYSGNTIYF.

For this clone: The sample holds other DNA sequences that translate to the same CDR3. This chain joins TRBV7-9 and TRBJ2-7; D call uncertain. Germline V gene data show CDR1 as SEHNR and CDR2 as FQNEAQ (reference sequence). CDR3 length equals 12 residues. Trimming shortened V by 1 base and J by 3 bases, and 4 bases separated the two germline ends. CDR3 amino acids: CASSLVSYEQYF. In DNA form, the CDR3 reads TGTGCCAGCAGCTTAGTCAGCTACGAGCAGTACTTC.